This T cell receptor (beta chain) was sequenced for a study of CD8+CD57+ T cells in acquired aplastic anemia. Study-level background: Sorted CD4+ and CD8+ cell DNA averaged about 3 ug.

Genomic DNA templated the TCR beta VDJ and CDR3 profiling. TCRdb called the reads again in MiXCR, with one record for every CDR3 protein. Counted here are about 160,000 distinct CDR3 sequences, about 50% occurring once; the ten biggest clones make up more than 30%. Whole-study findings and limits: Sharing between patients and controls was observed for twenty-nine CD8+ CDR3 sequences. Significant differences in CD8+ Simpson's diversity were not observed between patients and controls.

Those patients picked for sequencing had displayed CD8+CD57+ cell expansion on flow cytometry. In all patients, the disease was severe acquired aplastic anemia. This CDR3 region has 18 residues. The germline CDR1 and CDR2 sequences are LNHDA and SQIVND (reference sequence). The trim removed 3 bases at V and 5 bases at J, leaving 15 bases unmatched. This clonotype occurred many times. Its antigen is currently unknown. The chain employs TRBV19 and TRBJ2-5; 10 bases fit TRBD2. Material for sequencing was sorted CD4+, CD8+, or CD8+CD57+ T cells (not recorded which) from PBMCs. The receptor was isolated from a human donor with aplastic anemia. This CDR3 is CASSIKDIGASGSETQYF. For the CDR3, the DNA is TGTGCCAGTAGTATCAAAGATATCGGGGCTAGCGGGAGTGAGACCCAGTACTTC.